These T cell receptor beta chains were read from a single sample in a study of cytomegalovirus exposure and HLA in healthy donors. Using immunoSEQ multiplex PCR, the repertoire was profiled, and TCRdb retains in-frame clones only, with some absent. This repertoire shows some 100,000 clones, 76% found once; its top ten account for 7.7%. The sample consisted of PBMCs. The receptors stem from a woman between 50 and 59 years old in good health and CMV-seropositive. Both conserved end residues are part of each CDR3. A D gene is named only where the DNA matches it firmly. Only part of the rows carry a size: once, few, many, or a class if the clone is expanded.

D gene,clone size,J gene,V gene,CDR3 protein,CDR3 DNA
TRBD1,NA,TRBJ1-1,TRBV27,CASSLSRGLNTEAFF,TGTGCCAGCAGTTTATCGAGGGGGCTGAACACTGAAGCTTTCTTT
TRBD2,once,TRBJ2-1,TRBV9,CASSVGTSGLKSEQFF,TGTGCCAGCAGCGTAGGGACTAGCGGGCTGAAGAGTGAGCAGTTCTTC
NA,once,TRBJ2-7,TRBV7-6,CASGGADFYEQYF,TGTGCCAGCGGGGGGGCAGATTTTTACGAGCAGTACTTC
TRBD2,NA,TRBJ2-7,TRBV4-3,CASSQSSGRGAYEQYF,TGCGCCAGCAGCCAATCTAGCGGGAGGGGGGCCTACGAGCAGTACTTC
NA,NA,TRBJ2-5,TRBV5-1,CASSPGFQETQYF,TGCGCCAGCAGCCCAGGTTTCCAAGAGACCCAGTACTTC
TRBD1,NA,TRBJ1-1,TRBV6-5,CASSYSGTGDTEAFF,TGTGCCAGCAGTTACTCGGGGACAGGGGACACTGAAGCTTTCTTT
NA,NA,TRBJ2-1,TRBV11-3,CASSPYRDSSYNEQFF,TGTGCCAGCAGCCCGTACCGGGACTCCTCCTACAATGAGCAGTTCTTC
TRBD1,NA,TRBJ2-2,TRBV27,CASSLLGQGAGELFF,TGTGCCAGCAGTTTACTCGGACAGGGGGCCGGGGAGCTGTTTTTT
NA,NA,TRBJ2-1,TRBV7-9,CASSLSGGGLGGEQFF,TGTGCCAGCAGCTTATCGGGCGGGGGCCTCGGGGGGGAGCAGTTCTTC
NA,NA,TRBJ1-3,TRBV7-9,CASRTTGPGNTIYF,TGTGCCAGCAGGACGACAGGACCTGGAAACACCATATATTTT
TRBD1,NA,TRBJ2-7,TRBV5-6,CASREQGAAYEQYF,TGTGCCAGCAGGGAACAGGGGGCAGCTTACGAGCAGTACTTC
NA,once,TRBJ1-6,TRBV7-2,CASSLTFLGGGGSGSPLHF,TGTGCCAGCAGCTTAACGTTCCTGGGAGGCGGGGGATCGGGTTCACCCCTCCACTTT
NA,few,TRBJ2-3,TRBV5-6,CASSLTAASTDTQYF,TGTGCCAGCAGCTTAACGGCGGCTAGCACAGATACGCAGTATTTT
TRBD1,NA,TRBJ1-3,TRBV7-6,CASSGDRGSGNTIYF,TGTGCCAGCAGCGGAGACAGGGGCTCTGGAAACACCATATATTTT
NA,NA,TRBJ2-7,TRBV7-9,CSSSRDPYEQYF,TGTTCCAGCAGTCGGGATCCCTACGAGCAGTACTTC
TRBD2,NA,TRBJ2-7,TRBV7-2,CASTLTSGTNEQYF,TGTGCCAGCACCCTGACTAGCGGGACCAACGAGCAGTACTTC
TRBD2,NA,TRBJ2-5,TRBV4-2,CASGPGGSWETQYF,TGTGCCAGCGGGCCGGGGGGTTCCTGGGAGACCCAGTACTTC
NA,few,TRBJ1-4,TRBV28,CASRTGGSEKLFF,TGTGCCAGCAGAACGGGGGGCTCCGAAAAACTGTTTTTT
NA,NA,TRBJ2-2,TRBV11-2,CASSRTRYTGELFF,TGTGCCAGCAGTCGAACTAGGTACACCGGGGAGCTGTTTTTT
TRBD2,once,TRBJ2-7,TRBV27,CASSRGVSYEQYF,TGTGCCAGCAGTCGGGGGGTTTCCTACGAGCAGTACTTC
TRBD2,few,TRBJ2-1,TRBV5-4,CASSIGLVGNEQFF,TGTGCCAGCAGCATAGGACTAGTGGGCAATGAGCAGTTCTTC
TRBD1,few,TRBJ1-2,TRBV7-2,CASSLGQGYGYTF,TGTGCCAGCAGCTTAGGACAGGGATATGGCTACACCTTC
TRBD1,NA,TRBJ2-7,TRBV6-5,CASSYTGQGGDEQYF,TGTGCCAGCAGTTACACGGGACAGGGAGGAGACGAGCAGTACTTC
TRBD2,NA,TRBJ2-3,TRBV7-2,CASSADGLAGVDTQYF,TGTGCCAGCAGCGCTGACGGACTAGCGGGGGTGGATACGCAGTATTTT
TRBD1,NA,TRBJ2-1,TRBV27,CASSVRQTGTGLNEQFF,TGTGCCAGCAGTGTTCGTCAGACCGGGACAGGCCTTAATGAGCAGTTCTTC
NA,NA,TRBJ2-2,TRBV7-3,CASSFFGVGTGELFF,TGTGCCAGCAGCTTCTTCGGGGTCGGCACCGGGGAGCTGTTTTTT
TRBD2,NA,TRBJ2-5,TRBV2,CASSVREGVETQYF,TGTGCCAGCAGTGTCCGGGAGGGGGTGGAGACCCAGTACTTC
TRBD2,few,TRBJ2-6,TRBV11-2,CASGRASEAGANVLTF,TGTGCCAGCGGGAGGGCCTCGGAGGCGGGGGCCAACGTCCTGACTTTC
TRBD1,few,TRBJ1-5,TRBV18,CASSSGGRNDQPQHF,TGTGCCAGCTCCTCAGGGGGCCGGAATGATCAGCCCCAGCATTTT